Below are 5 T cell receptor beta chains sequenced from a single sample in a study of T cells after yellow fever vaccination. TCRdb re-analysed the 5' RACE reads in MiXCR, keeping a single row per CDR3 protein. The repertoire has 360,000 or so distinct CDR3 sequences, more than 9% of them found once; the top ten carry less than 20%. This specimen was PBMCs, taken on the day of the first yellow fever vaccination. These receptors were taken from a young man who received the YFV17D yellow fever vaccine.

The table lists this clonotype with a few counts. The genes are TRBV7-6 and TRBJ2-2, with 11 nucleotides matching TRBD2. The CDR3 spans 17 residues. Germline CDR1 reads SGHVS; CDR2 reads FNYEAQ. V lost 5 bases and J lost 4; bases outside the gene matches: 9. The DNA of the CDR3 is TGTGCCAGCAGCGCCCGAACTAGCGGGGGTCGCACCGGGGAGCTGTTTTTT. This translates into CASSARTSGGRTGELFF.

The chain has TRBV9 and TRBJ2-7; D is possibly TRBD2 (5 bases). V gave up 0 bases and J gave up 6 bases, with 16 bases separating them. CDR1 is SGDLS, CDR2 YYNGEE, per germline. CDR3 length equals 15 residues. CDR3 sequence (DNA): TGTGCCAGCAGCGTAGATGGGAGACCTAAAGCCGAGCAGTACTTC. Its translation is CASSVDGRPKAEQYF.

This clonotype was found a few times. V is TRBV18 and J is TRBJ2-7, with D uncertain. The CDR3 is made up of 13 amino acids. The germline CDR1 and CDR2 sequences are KGHSH and LQKENI. Trimming removed 2 bases at V and 4 bases at J, with 9 bases between. The CDR3 loop is CASSPWVLYEQYV. The CDR3, as DNA: TGTGCCAGCTCACCATGGGTTCTTTACGAGCAGTACGTC.

On this clonotype itself: Just one base apart from a much larger clone, this may be a read error. The chain carries TRBV12-3 or TRBV12-4 and TRBJ1-6, with D maybe TRBD1 (5 bases). The CDR3 has 13 residues. Between the trimmed V and J ends, which lost 3 bases and 14 bases, there was a span of 14 bases. CDR3 nucleotide sequence: TGTGCCAGCAGTTTTGGGGGTTTCTCAACCCTCCACTTT. Protein: CASSFGGFSTLHF.

Many counts were recorded for this clonotype. CDR3 nucleotides: TGTGCCAGCAGGCCCGGGACACGTAGCACAGATACGCAGTATTTT. Its protein product is CASRPGTRSTDTQYF. The genes are TRBV12-3 or TRBV12-4 and TRBJ2-3; D perhaps matches TRBD1 (6 bases). The CDR3 is made up of 15 amino acids. The V and J ends lost 6 bases and 0 bases respectively, with 13 bases between them.